Listed below are T cell receptor beta chains from one sample, sequenced in a study of CD8 T cells in ankylosing spondylitis. Each CDR3 protein gets one entry after TCRdb re-called the 5' RACE reads with MiXCR. The sample holds a few hundred thousand distinct CDR3 sequences, around 19% seen once. The specimen sequenced was blood, either unsorted or a sorted T cell fraction (not recorded which). These receptors originate from a male donor with ankylosing spondylitis. CDR3s include the opening cysteine and the closing phenylalanine or tryptophan. D genes are given only for firm matches. The listing skips clone size in some rows; elsewhere it reads once, few, many or a size class.

j_call v_call d_call clone_size cdr3_aa cdr3_nt
TRBJ2-7 TRBV27 - - CASSLSLGGEQYF TGTGCCAGCAGTTTATCGTTGGGGGGCGAGCAGTACTTC
TRBJ2-5 TRBV5-5 - - CASSLEGWVGETQYF TGTGCCAGCAGCTTGGAAGGTTGGGTCGGCGAGACCCAGTACTTC
TRBJ2-1 TRBV28 TRBD2 many CASSLLAGGLEGEQFF TGTGCCAGCAGTTTATTAGCGGGAGGGCTTGAGGGTGAGCAGTTCTTC
TRBJ1-5 TRBV7-9 TRBD1 few CASSSGQDNQPQHF TGTGCCAGCAGCTCAGGACAGGACAATCAGCCCCAGCATTTT
TRBJ2-7 TRBV9 TRBD2 few CASSPGDSGSGYEQYF TGTGCCAGCAGCCCCGGGGATAGCGGGAGTGGATACGAGCAGTACTTC
TRBJ2-1 TRBV3-1 - few CASSQVDGLLTYNEQFF TGTGCCAGCAGCCAAGTCGACGGATTATTGACCTACAATGAGCAGTTCTTC
TRBJ2-7 TRBV10-3 - - CAISELGNGNYEQYF TGTGCCATCAGTGAGCTGGGCAACGGGAACTACGAGCAGTACTTC
TRBJ2-7 TRBV11-2 - few CASSLEGRSLLYEQYF TGTGCCAGCAGCTTAGAAGGCAGGTCCTTACTCTACGAGCAGTACTTC
TRBJ1-1 TRBV7-3 - few CASSLNSGFDGKTDDGRFTEAFF TGTGCCAGCAGCTTAAACTCGGGGTTCGATGGGAAGACAGACGACGGGAGATTCACTGAAGCTTTCTTT
TRBJ1-1 TRBV27 - - CASSPMGMNTEAFF TGTGCCAGCAGCCCGATGGGAATGAACACTGAAGCTTTCTTT
TRBJ1-1 TRBV10-3 - - CAISELGGRTEAFF TGTGCCATCAGTGAGTTGGGGGGAAGGACTGAAGCTTTCTTT
TRBJ2-7 TRBV4-1 - - CASSQDGGIPYEQYF TGCGCCAGCAGCCAAGATGGGGGGATACCCTACGAGCAGTACTTC
TRBJ2-7 TRBV12-3/TRBV12-4 - few CASSSPGYIDEQYF TGTGCCAGCAGTTCCCCAGGGTACATCGACGAGCAGTACTTC
TRBJ2-7 TRBV12-3/TRBV12-4 TRBD2 - CASSWVISGSSYEQYF TGTGCCAGCAGTTGGGTAATTAGCGGGAGCTCCTACGAGCAGTACTTC
TRBJ2-7 TRBV6-1 TRBD1 few CASSIYRDRAYEQYF TGTGCCAGCAGTATCTACCGGGACAGGGCCTACGAGCAGTACTTC
TRBJ2-1 TRBV18 - - CASSPPLIGRNHNEQFF TGTGCCAGCTCACCACCTTTAATTGGTAGAAACCACAATGAGCAGTTCTTC
TRBJ2-1 TRBV27 - few CARRQQYNEQFF TGTGCCCGTCGACAGCAATACAATGAGCAGTTCTTC
TRBJ2-2 TRBV3-1 - - CASSQDWGMNVELFF TGTGCCAGCAGCCAAGACTGGGGGATGAACGTGGAGCTGTTTTTT
TRBJ2-7 TRBV27 - - CASSPLWADEYEQYF TGTGCCAGCAGTCCCCTCTGGGCGGATGAATACGAGCAGTACTTC
TRBJ2-7 TRBV12-3/TRBV12-4 TRBD2 - CASKGLASYEQYF TGTGCCAGCAAGGGACTAGCCTCCTACGAGCAGTACTTC
TRBJ2-7 TRBV25-1 - - CASSDPNSYEQYF TGTGCCAGCAGTGATCCGAACTCCTACGAGCAGTACTTC
TRBJ1-6 TRBV5-6 TRBD1 - CASSMTGENSPLHF TGTGCCAGCAGCATGACAGGGGAGAATTCACCCCTCCACTTT
TRBJ1-1 TRBV7-9 - few CASSLVGPNTEAFF TGTGCCAGCAGCTTAGTAGGACCCAACACTGAAGCTTTCTTT
TRBJ2-7 TRBV7-9 - - CASSQGGSGDPYEQYF TGTGCCAGCAGCCAGGGGGGAAGCGGGGACCCCTACGAGCAGTACTTC
TRBJ2-3 TRBV20-1 TRBD2 - CSARDPTSGRTDTQYF TGCAGTGCTAGAGACCCGACTAGCGGGAGAACAGATACGCAGTATTTT
TRBJ2-3 TRBV10-3 TRBD2 few CAISLTSGMGDTQYF TGTGCCATCAGCTTGACTAGCGGGATGGGAGATACGCAGTATTTT
TRBJ2-6 TRBV13 TRBD1 - CASSSRDRGETHSGANVLTF TGTGCCAGCAGCTCCCGGGACAGGGGAGAAACCCACTCTGGGGCCAACGTCCTGACTTTC
TRBJ2-7 TRBV4-1 TRBD1 many CASSQGQGVYEQYF TGCGCCAGCAGCCAAGGGCAGGGGGTCTACGAGCAGTACTTC
TRBJ2-5 TRBV7-8 TRBD1 - CASSPGQGGEETQYF TGTGCCAGCAGCCCGGGACAGGGGGGGGAAGAGACCCAGTACTTC
TRBJ1-6 TRBV6-2/TRBV6-3 - - CASSRDTYNSPLHF TGTGCCAGCAGTCGAGACACCTATAATTCACCCCTCCACTTT
TRBJ2-3 TRBV19 - few CASSFFGQSTDTQYF TGTGCCAGTAGTTTCTTCGGACAAAGCACAGATACGCAGTATTTT
TRBJ2-7 TRBV7-9 - few CASSTTGSKAYEQYF TGTGCCAGCAGCACCACAGGGAGTAAGGCCTACGAGCAGTACTTC
TRBJ1-5 TRBV28 - - CASSLLRGFSNQPQHF TGTGCCAGCAGTTTACTCAGGGGCTTTAGCAATCAGCCCCAGCATTTT
TRBJ2-3 TRBV7-9 - few CASSLSSDTQYF TGTGCCAGCAGCTTATCATCAGATACGCAGTATTTT
TRBJ2-2 TRBV28 - - CASTGRATGELFF TGTGCCAGCACGGGCAGGGCCACCGGGGAGCTGTTTTTT